The 3 T cell receptor beta chains presented below share a single source sample, sequenced in a study of T cells in Graves' hyperthyroidism and ophthalmopathy. TCR beta CDR3 sequences were amplified from RNA transcripts. HTBI primers were the set used in a first-round RT-PCR of the TCR CDR3. MiXCR, applied by TCRdb to the multiplex PCR reads, yields one record per CDR3 protein. The sample records approximately 700,000 distinct CDR3 sequences, roughly 15% being singletons. Material: blood. These receptors originate from a man aged 18 to 35 with Graves' hyperthyroidism.

The chain is built from TRBV6-1 and TRBJ2-3; no clear D gene. CDR1 is MNHNS, CDR2 SASEGT, per germline. V lost 3 bases, J lost 2 bases, and 18 bases lay in between. This CDR3 is built from 17 residues. CDR3 residues: CASSDFRDYPFTDTQYF. CDR3 bases: TGTGCCAGCAGTGATTTTAGGGATTATCCCTTCACAGATACGCAGTATTTT.

The rearrangement uses TRBV9 and TRBJ2-2; weak D call: TRBD2 (5 bases). The CDR3 runs 13 residues. V shed 3 bases and J shed 5 bases, with 8 bases lying between them. The V gene's germline CDR1 is SGDLS and CDR2 YYNGEE. The CDR3 region is CASSGRSTGELFF. The CDR3 DNA sequence: TGTGCCAGCAGCGGGAGGTCGACCGGGGAGCTGTTTTTT.

This chain connects TRBV5-1 to TRBJ2-3; 12 bases are a match to TRBD2. Losses at the gene ends were 0 bases for V and 3 bases for J; bases not matched to a gene: 5. This CDR3 contains 17 residues. Germline V gene sequence: CDR1 SGHRS, CDR2 YFSETQ. Written as DNA, the CDR3 is TGCGCCAGCAGCTTGGGGAGACTAGCGGGAGAAACAGATACGCAGTATTTT. Its translation: CASSLGRLAGETDTQYF.